This TCR beta chain was documented in a study of shared clonotypes between healthy human individuals. On this clone: The antigen remains undetermined.

Whole-study results and caveats: Enrolling few donors narrowed the genetic and exposure-history diversity that was represented. Roughly 5% of naive CD4 clonotypes were common to several donors.

The assay was immunoSEQ multiplex PCR, and TCRdb's table has in-frame clones only and misses some. The sample has a few million clones, 80% to 95% seen once. V was cut by 2 bases and J by 2 bases, with 12 bases left in between. The CDR3 sequence is 15 residues long. The germline gives CDR1 SQVTM, CDR2 ANQGSEA. The donors, healthy adults who were HIV-negative, had experienced no recent acute infections or vaccinations. Naive CD45RA+ and memory CD45RA-negative subsets were split from CD4+ cells. This clonotype was obtained from a man younger than 35 in good health. Some clones in this sample may be carry-over from other donors' samples. Material: naive CD4+ T cells from PBMCs. Subset in this sample: CD45RA+ positively selected. The chain has TRBV29-1 and TRBJ2-2; the D gene is possibly TRBD1 (5 bases). Here the CDR3 reads CSVESGAANTGELFF. CDR3 nucleotide sequence: TGCAGCGTTGAATCTGGGGCGGCTAACACCGGGGAGCTGTTTTTT.